Below, 8 T cell receptor beta chains from the same sample are listed, as sequenced in a study of PD-L1 blockade in urothelial cancer. Time point in this sample: peripheral blood 6 weeks after treatment start. Measured with immunoSEQ multiplex PCR; TCRdb has only the in-frame clones, and not every one. Seen here are roughly 45,000 clones, more than 75% observed once, and the top ten hold less than 15%. This material consisted of PBMCs, taken around atezolizumab (anti-PD-L1) treatment. The source is a man in his sixties with urothelial cancer.

The chain joins TRBV4-1 to TRBJ2-7; D is perhaps TRBD2 (6 bases). CDR1 MGHRA and CDR2 YSYEKL come from the germline V gene. The germline V and J ends were trimmed by 0 bases and 0 bases, with 15 bases remaining between them. CDR3 length: 17 amino acids. CDR3 protein: CASSQERAGLSSYEQYF. For the CDR3, the DNA is TGCGCCAGCAGCCAAGAACGGGCGGGATTGAGCTCCTACGAGCAGTACTTC.

The chain combines TRBV2 with TRBJ2-4, with TRBD2 matching 7 bases. Per the germline V gene, CDR1 is SNHLY and CDR2 is FYNNEI. The CDR3 runs 14 residues. The V and J ends lost 10 bases and 1 base, in that order; junction bases with no gene match: 7. The CDR3 bases are TGTGCCATTTCGGTGGGGGGGGCCAAAAACATTCAGTACTTC. Protein: CAISVGGAKNIQYF.

V is TRBV14 and J is TRBJ1-4; tentative D call: TRBD1 (6 bases). The germline CDR1 and CDR2 sequences are SGHDN and FVKESK. This CDR3 contains 16 residues. The V end was cut by 1 base, the J end by 7 bases, with 16 bases between. The CDR3 loop reads CASSQGQFTGTEKLFF. CDR3 coding DNA: TGTGCCAGCAGCCAAGGTCAATTCACAGGGACTGAAAAACTGTTTTTT.

This clone occurred once. The chain employs TRBV6-6 and TRBJ1-3; perhaps TRBD1 as D (5 bases). Germline CDR1 MNHNY, CDR2 SVGAGI (reference sequence). This CDR3 region has 16 residues. V was pared by 2 bases and J by 0 bases, with 11 bases between. CDR3 DNA sequence: TGTGCCAGCAGTTACGACAGCGTTCTCTCTGGAAACACCATATATTTT. Its translation: CASSYDSVLSGNTIYF.

The V call is TRBV7-6, the J call TRBJ1-2, with 7 bases that match TRBD1. The CDR3 sequence is 12 residues long. Per germline, CDR1 SGHVS and CDR2 FNYEAQ. The junction had 5 bases not matched to a gene; V was cut back by 1 base and J by 12 bases. CDR3 DNA sequence: TGTGCCAGCAGCTTAGGAGGGGGCGCCCACACCTTC. Encoded protein: CASSLGGGAHTF.

The rearrangement uses TRBV2 and TRBJ1-2; D is ambiguous. This CDR3 spans 15 amino acids. CDR1 and CDR2 from the germline V gene are SNHLY and FYNNEI. The V gene lost 3 bases and the J gene lost 6 bases, with 17 bases spanning the gap. CDR3 DNA: TGTGCCAGCAGTGAGTGGAGCCTCGGTCCCGATGGCTACACCTTC. Protein product: CASSEWSLGPDGYTF.

The rearrangement links TRBV14 to TRBJ1-1; D may be TRBD1 (5 bases). The CDR3 sequence is 12 residues long. CDR1 is SGHDN, CDR2 FVKESK, per germline. V was shortened by 1 base and J by 8 bases, with 8 bases between the two germline ends. CDR3 nucleotide sequence: TGTGCCAGCAGCCAAGCAAGGGGCGAAGCTTTCTTT. Encoded protein: CASSQARGEAFF.

This clone was seen a handful of times. V gene TRBV6-1 combines with J gene TRBJ1-2; D is possibly TRBD1 (6 bases). The length of the CDR3 is 14 residues. V dropped 1 base and J dropped 5 bases, with 11 bases sitting between them. Germline assignment: CDR1 MNHNS and CDR2 SASEGT. This chain's CDR3 is CASSEGVQGYGYTF. DNA for the CDR3: TGTGCCAGCAGTGAAGGGGTACAGGGATATGGCTACACCTTC.